This passage covers 9 T cell receptor beta chains from one sample sequenced in a study of T cell responses to AZD1222 COVID-19 vaccine. The assay was immunoSEQ multiplex PCR, and TCRdb's table has in-frame clones only and misses some. The table includes 90,000 to 150,000 clones, roughly 89% detected once. The specimen was peripheral blood, collected on day 0 of AZD1222 vaccination. These receptors all stem from an adult in good health.

V and J are TRBV3-1 (or the pseudogene TRBV3-2) and TRBJ1-2; TRBD1 agrees at 8 bases. CDR1 is LGHDT and CDR2 is YNNKEL in the germline V gene (reference sequence). V lost 5 bases to trimming and J lost 8 bases; unmatched junction nucleotides: 4. The CDR3 length is 12 residues. CDR3 nucleotide sequence: TGTGCCAGCAGCTCAGGGGGCCGAGGCTACACCTTC. It specifies CASSSGGRGYTF.

This clone was picked up one time. The J gene is TRBJ2-7, the V gene TRBV6-6, with D tentatively TRBD2 (6 bases). CDR3 size: 14 residues. The V and J ends lost 2 bases and 0 bases respectively, with 8 bases between them. Germline V gene sequence: CDR1 MNHNY, CDR2 SVGAGI (reference sequence). The CDR3 nucleotides are TGTGCCAGCAGTTACACGGGGGACTCCTACGAGCAGTACTTC. This translates into CASSYTGDSYEQYF.

The rearrangement uses TRBV15 and TRBJ1-4, with TRBD1 matching over 7 bases. There are 15 residues in the CDR3. From germline, CDR1 is LNHNV and CDR2 YYDKDF (reference sequence). Trimming at V came to 5 bases and at J to 8 bases, leaving 11 bases not matched to a gene. The DNA for the CDR3 is TGTGCCACCAGCCGTGAACAGGGGATCGAGGAAAAACTGTTTTTT. Its protein product is CATSREQGIEEKLFF.

The CDR3 sequence: CASSLAGTHNEQFF. In nucleotides, the CDR3 is TGTGCCAGCAGCTTAGCAGGGACCCACAATGAGCAGTTCTTC. This sequence joins TRBV7-6 and TRBJ2-1; the D gene could be TRBD1 or TRBD2 (5 bases each). Germline CDR1 is SGHVS and CDR2 is FNYEAQ. The length of the CDR3 is 14 residues. V was pared by 0 bases and J by 5 bases, with 8 bases between.

V is TRBV6-1 and J is TRBJ2-7, with 10 bases that match TRBD2. V lost 8 bases, J lost 0 bases, and 4 bases stayed unmatched. Germline-derived CDR1 and CDR2 are MNHNS and SASEGT. The CDR3 sequence is 14 residues long. The CDR3 reads CASSRLAGSYEQYF. The DNA of the CDR3 is TGTGCCAGCTCTAGACTAGCGGGCTCCTACGAGCAGTACTTC.

The chain recombines TRBV28 with TRBJ2-1, with 8 bases lining up with TRBD2. V trimming: 5 bases; J trimming: 8 bases; junction bases outside the gene matches: 8. Germline V gives CDR1 MDHEN, CDR2 SYDVKM. The CDR3 consists of 14 residues. CDR3 in amino acids: CASSPRTSFHEQFF. The CDR3, as DNA: TGTGCCAGCAGTCCCCGGACTAGCTTCCATGAGCAGTTCTTC.

The chain recombines TRBV5-4 with TRBJ1-1, with TRBD1 identical over 7 bases. This CDR3 has 17 amino acids. Unmatched junction bases numbered 18, after V lost 4 bases and J lost 6 bases. The germline gives CDR1 SGHNT, CDR2 YYREEE (reference sequence). Here the CDR3 DNA reads TGTGCCAGCAGCCCTGGAACACCGGGACAGATAAACCCTGAAGCTTTCTTT. Residues: CASSPGTPGQINPEAFF.

V and J are TRBV4-1 and TRBJ1-1, with a possible D match to TRBD1 (5 bases). Looked up from germline, CDR1 is MGHRA and CDR2 is YSYEKL. There are 16 residues in the CDR3. V lost 4 bases and J 0 bases, leaving 15 bases between the germline ends. DNA for the CDR3: TGCGCCAGCAGCCCGGGGACCTTCCGGATGAACACTGAAGCTTTCTTT. Protein: CASSPGTFRMNTEAFF.

This chain links TRBV27 with TRBJ1-1; TRBD1 agrees at 7 bases. The CDR3 is 13 amino acids. In germline, CDR1 is MNHEY, CDR2 SMNVEV (reference sequence). The junction had 2 bases not matched to a gene; V was cut back by 6 bases and J by 1 base. In nucleotides, the CDR3 is TGTGCCAGCAGCCACAGGGGGAACACTGAAGCTTTCTTT. Translation: CASSHRGNTEAFF.